These T cell receptor beta chains were read from a single sample in a study of cytomegalovirus exposure and HLA in healthy donors. Some clones are missing from TCRdb's copy, which holds only in-frame ones; the method was immunoSEQ multiplex PCR. This table has about 120,000 clones, around 89% appearing once. What was sequenced was PBMCs. These receptors originate from a man younger than 30 in good health and CMV-seronegative. Both conserved end residues are part of each CDR3. Fields, in order: D gene, clone size, J gene, V gene, CDR3 DNA, CDR3 protein. D genes are given only for firm matches. Expanded clones get a size class; other rows say once, few or many, or leave the size out.

D gene: -
clone size: -
J gene: TRBJ1-2
V gene: TRBV6-5
CDR3 DNA: TGTGCCAGCAGTCCCCACAGTAGTAGGTCCTATGGCTACACCTTC
CDR3 protein: CASSPHSSRSYGYTF

D gene: TRBD1
clone size: once
J gene: TRBJ1-2
V gene: TRBV19
CDR3 DNA: TGTGCCAGTAGCCGAAGGACAGGCCCGCGGGGTGGCTACACCTTC
CDR3 protein: CASSRRTGPRGGYTF

D gene: TRBD1
clone size: -
J gene: TRBJ2-7
V gene: TRBV7-9
CDR3 DNA: TGTGCCAGCAGCTTAGGGCAAGGGACAGCCTACGAGCAGTACTTC
CDR3 protein: CASSLGQGTAYEQYF

D gene: -
clone size: -
J gene: TRBJ1-4
V gene: TRBV5-1
CDR3 DNA: TGCGCCAGCAGCATAAGCTCTAATGAAAAACTGTTTTTT
CDR3 protein: CASSISSNEKLFF

D gene: TRBD2
clone size: -
J gene: TRBJ2-4
V gene: TRBV7-9
CDR3 DNA: TGTGCCAGCAGCGACGGCGGGGGGAACATTCAGTACTTC
CDR3 protein: CASSDGGGNIQYF

D gene: -
clone size: -
J gene: TRBJ2-1
V gene: TRBV4-3
CDR3 DNA: TGCGCCAGCAGCCTAGGACTTTTCAAGTCCTACAATGAGCAGTTCTTC
CDR3 protein: CASSLGLFKSYNEQFF

D gene: -
clone size: -
J gene: TRBJ2-3
V gene: TRBV5-1
CDR3 DNA: TGCGCCAGCAGCTTGGTGCTAGCTGGAACTAGCACAGATACGCAGTATTTT
CDR3 protein: CASSLVLAGTSTDTQYF

D gene: TRBD2
clone size: -
J gene: TRBJ2-2
V gene: TRBV6-5
CDR3 DNA: TGTGCCAGCAGTTACGGGACTAGACGCACCGGGGAGCTGTTTTTT
CDR3 protein: CASSYGTRRTGELFF

D gene: TRBD1
clone size: -
J gene: TRBJ1-6
V gene: TRBV2
CDR3 DNA: TGTGCCAGCCATGGGACAGACAATTCACCCCTCCACTTT
CDR3 protein: CASHGTDNSPLHF

D gene: TRBD1
clone size: once
J gene: TRBJ1-2
V gene: TRBV6-5
CDR3 DNA: TGTGCCAGCAGGACAGGGGACTATGGCTACACCTTC
CDR3 protein: CASRTGDYGYTF

D gene: -
clone size: many
J gene: TRBJ2-7
V gene: TRBV21-1
CDR3 DNA: TGTGCCAGCAGCAAAACCCGAGAGGGGACTTACGAGCAGTACTTC
CDR3 protein: CASSKTREGTYEQYF

D gene: -
clone size: -
J gene: TRBJ1-1
V gene: TRBV5-1
CDR3 DNA: TGCGCCAGCAGCTTGGCTTTGACAGGTGTGAACACTGAAGCTTTCTTT
CDR3 protein: CASSLALTGVNTEAFF

D gene: TRBD1
clone size: -
J gene: TRBJ1-5
V gene: TRBV5-5
CDR3 DNA: TGTGGCAGCACCTCTGGCGTGGTACAGGGGGTTTTTAGCAATCAGCCCCAGCATTTT
CDR3 protein: CGSTSGVVQGVFSNQPQHF

D gene: -
clone size: -
J gene: TRBJ2-7
V gene: TRBV30
CDR3 DNA: TGTGCCTGGAGTGCCGGAGGAGGTATGGGCGGATACGAGCAGTACTTC
CDR3 protein: CAWSAGGGMGGYEQYF

D gene: TRBD1
clone size: -
J gene: TRBJ2-7
V gene: TRBV5-6
CDR3 DNA: TGTGCCAGCAGCTTGGTCACAGGGGGCGTAGACGAGCAGTACTTC
CDR3 protein: CASSLVTGGVDEQYF

D gene: -
clone size: -
J gene: TRBJ1-4
V gene: TRBV5-6
CDR3 DNA: TGTGCCAGCAGCTTGGCAGGGTCTAATGAAAAACTGTTTTTT
CDR3 protein: CASSLAGSNEKLFF

D gene: TRBD1
clone size: -
J gene: TRBJ2-1
V gene: TRBV10-1
CDR3 DNA: TGCGCCAGCAGTCATGAGGGGGCTAAGTACAATGAGCAGTTCTTC
CDR3 protein: CASSHEGAKYNEQFF

D gene: -
clone size: few
J gene: TRBJ2-7
V gene: TRBV27
CDR3 DNA: TGTGCCAGCAAGAGTACCCGTGCCGAGCAGTACTTC
CDR3 protein: CASKSTRAEQYF

D gene: TRBD1
clone size: -
J gene: TRBJ1-2
V gene: TRBV28
CDR3 DNA: TGTGCCAGCAGCGACCCCCTGGGACAGTGGAGGAATGGCTACACCTTC
CDR3 protein: CASSDPLGQWRNGYTF

D gene: TRBD1
clone size: -
J gene: TRBJ2-7
V gene: TRBV28
CDR3 DNA: TGTGCCAGCAGCCAACCGGGACAGGTCTGGGAGCAGTACTTC
CDR3 protein: CASSQPGQVWEQYF

D gene: TRBD2
clone size: -
J gene: TRBJ2-5
V gene: TRBV29-1
CDR3 DNA: TGCAGCGTTGTGGGGGATCGGGGAGCGGGGCGCCAAGAGACCCAGTACTTC
CDR3 protein: CSVVGDRGAGRQETQYF

D gene: TRBD1
clone size: few
J gene: TRBJ1-2
V gene: TRBV5-6
CDR3 DNA: TGTGCCAGCAGCGTGGTTACTTCGGGACAGGGGAATGGCTACACCTTC
CDR3 protein: CASSVVTSGQGNGYTF

D gene: TRBD2
clone size: -
J gene: TRBJ2-3
V gene: TRBV10-2
CDR3 DNA: TGCGCCACCGGGACTAGCGGGGACGCAGATACGCAGTATTTT
CDR3 protein: CATGTSGDADTQYF

D gene: -
clone size: -
J gene: TRBJ2-5
V gene: TRBV27
CDR3 DNA: TGTGCCAGCAGTCTAACGCCCACGGGACAAGAGACCCAGTACTTC
CDR3 protein: CASSLTPTGQETQYF

D gene: -
clone size: -
J gene: TRBJ2-1
V gene: TRBV20-1
CDR3 DNA: TGCAGTGCTAAATTATACAATGAGCAGTTCTTC
CDR3 protein: CSAKLYNEQFF

D gene: -
clone size: many
J gene: TRBJ1-5
V gene: TRBV7-2
CDR3 DNA: TGTGCCAGCAGTCCCGACTATTATAGCAATCAGCCCCAGCATTTT
CDR3 protein: CASSPDYYSNQPQHF

D gene: TRBD2
clone size: -
J gene: TRBJ2-3
V gene: TRBV4-1
CDR3 DNA: TGCGCCAGCAGCCAAGATTACCTAGCGGGAGCGACAGATACGCAGTATTTT
CDR3 protein: CASSQDYLAGATDTQYF

D gene: TRBD1
clone size: -
J gene: TRBJ1-1
V gene: TRBV5-1
CDR3 DNA: TGCGCCAGCAGCGGTAAACAGGGGGATACTGAAGCTTTCTTT
CDR3 protein: CASSGKQGDTEAFF

D gene: -
clone size: once
J gene: TRBJ2-7
V gene: TRBV28
CDR3 DNA: TGTGCCAGCAGACGAGGACAGCACTACGAGCAGTACTTC
CDR3 protein: CASRRGQHYEQYF

D gene: -
clone size: -
J gene: TRBJ2-7
V gene: TRBV2
CDR3 DNA: TGTGCCAGCCTGCGGGGTTACTACGAGCAGTACTTC
CDR3 protein: CASLRGYYEQYF

D gene: TRBD1
clone size: -
J gene: TRBJ1-4
V gene: TRBV9
CDR3 DNA: TGTGCCAGCAGCGCCAGGGACAGCCTCAATGAAAAACTGTTTTTT
CDR3 protein: CASSARDSLNEKLFF

D gene: -
clone size: -
J gene: TRBJ2-7
V gene: TRBV7-9
CDR3 DNA: TGTGCCAGCAGCTTAGGGCAGTTCTCCTACGAGCAGTACTTC
CDR3 protein: CASSLGQFSYEQYF

D gene: TRBD1
clone size: -
J gene: TRBJ1-2
V gene: TRBV6-5
CDR3 DNA: TGTGCCAGCAGACCGACTGGAACAGGGGAATATGGCTACACCTTC
CDR3 protein: CASRPTGTGEYGYTF

D gene: -
clone size: few
J gene: TRBJ1-3
V gene: TRBV5-4
CDR3 DNA: TGTGCCAGCAGTACAACAGGGTTTACTGGAAACACCATATATTTT
CDR3 protein: CASSTTGFTGNTIYF

D gene: -
clone size: -
J gene: TRBJ1-1
V gene: TRBV6-5
CDR3 DNA: TGTGCCAGCAGCCTATCGGACTTTTTTGATGAAGCTTTCTTT
CDR3 protein: CASSLSDFFDEAFF

D gene: TRBD1
clone size: once
J gene: TRBJ1-4
V gene: TRBV30
CDR3 DNA: TGTGCCTGGAGTGAAACAGGGGTAAAACTGTTTTTT
CDR3 protein: CAWSETGVKLFF

D gene: TRBD2
clone size: -
J gene: TRBJ2-2
V gene: TRBV9
CDR3 DNA: TGTGCCAGCAGCTTACTAGCGGGGGGCCCCGGGGAGCTGTTTTTT
CDR3 protein: CASSLLAGGPGELFF

D gene: -
clone size: -
J gene: TRBJ2-5
V gene: TRBV30
CDR3 DNA: TGTGCCTGGAGTCCCCTCGCTAAAGAGACCCAGTACTTC
CDR3 protein: CAWSPLAKETQYF

D gene: TRBD1
clone size: -
J gene: TRBJ1-2
V gene: TRBV28
CDR3 DNA: TGTGCCAGCAGTGGAGACAGGGCCTATGGCTACACCTTC
CDR3 protein: CASSGDRAYGYTF

D gene: -
clone size: -
J gene: TRBJ2-1
V gene: TRBV11-2
CDR3 DNA: TGTGCCAGCAGGAGTGTCGGCAGACCAACTAGACTCCATGAGCAGTTCTTC
CDR3 protein: CASRSVGRPTRLHEQFF

D gene: TRBD2
clone size: -
J gene: TRBJ2-1
V gene: TRBV7-2
CDR3 DNA: TGTGCCAGCAGCTCTCGAGGGACTAGCGGAGCCTACAATGAGCAGTTCTTC
CDR3 protein: CASSSRGTSGAYNEQFF

D gene: -
clone size: few
J gene: TRBJ1-5
V gene: TRBV2
CDR3 DNA: TGTGCCAGCAGTGAAGCGAACTTCGGGTTCAATCAGCCCCAGCATTTT
CDR3 protein: CASSEANFGFNQPQHF

D gene: -
clone size: -
J gene: TRBJ2-1
V gene: TRBV28
CDR3 DNA: TGTGCCAGCAGCTCCACCTTCGAGGAGCAGTTCTTC
CDR3 protein: CASSSTFEEQFF

D gene: -
clone size: -
J gene: TRBJ2-5
V gene: TRBV2
CDR3 DNA: TGTGCCAGCATTCAGGGGGGACAAGAGACCCAGTACTTC
CDR3 protein: CASIQGGQETQYF

D gene: TRBD1
clone size: -
J gene: TRBJ2-7
V gene: TRBV18
CDR3 DNA: TGTGCCAGCTCACCCGAGGGACAGGGGATTCCTCACGAGCAGTACTTC
CDR3 protein: CASSPEGQGIPHEQYF